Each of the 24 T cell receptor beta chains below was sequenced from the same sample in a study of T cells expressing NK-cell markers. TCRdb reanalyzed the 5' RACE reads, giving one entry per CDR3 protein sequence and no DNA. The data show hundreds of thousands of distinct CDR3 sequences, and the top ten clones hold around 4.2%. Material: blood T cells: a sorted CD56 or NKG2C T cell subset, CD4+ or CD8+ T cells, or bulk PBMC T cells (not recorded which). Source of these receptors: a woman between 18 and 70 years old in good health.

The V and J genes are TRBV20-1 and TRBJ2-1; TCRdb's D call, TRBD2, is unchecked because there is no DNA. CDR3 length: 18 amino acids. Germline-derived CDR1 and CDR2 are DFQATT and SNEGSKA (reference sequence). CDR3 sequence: CSASPLVAGFSSYNEQFF.

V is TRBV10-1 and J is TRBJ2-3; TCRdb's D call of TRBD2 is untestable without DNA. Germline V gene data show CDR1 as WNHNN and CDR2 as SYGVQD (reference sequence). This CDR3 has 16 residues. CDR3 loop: CASKTLSGTNTDTQYF.

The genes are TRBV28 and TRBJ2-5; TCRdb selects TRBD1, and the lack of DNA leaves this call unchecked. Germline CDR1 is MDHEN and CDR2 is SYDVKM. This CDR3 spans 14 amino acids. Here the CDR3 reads CASSRQGHQETQYF.

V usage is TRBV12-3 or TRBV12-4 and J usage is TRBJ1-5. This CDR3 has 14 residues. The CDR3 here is CASSLRQGEQPQHF.

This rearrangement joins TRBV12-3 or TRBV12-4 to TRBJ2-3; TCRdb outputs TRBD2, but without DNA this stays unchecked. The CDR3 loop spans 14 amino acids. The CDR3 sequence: CASSFGLSGDTQYF.

The CDR3 loop is CSARPSGGPGELFF. The rearrangement links TRBV20-1 to TRBJ2-2; lacking DNA, the TRBD2 call made by TCRdb goes unchecked. Germline assignment: CDR1 DFQATT and CDR2 SNEGSKA (reference sequence). This CDR3 region has 14 residues.

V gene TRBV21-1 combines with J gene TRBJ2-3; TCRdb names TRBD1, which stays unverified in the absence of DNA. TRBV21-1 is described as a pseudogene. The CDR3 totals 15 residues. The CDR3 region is CASSKTCRVQDTQYF.

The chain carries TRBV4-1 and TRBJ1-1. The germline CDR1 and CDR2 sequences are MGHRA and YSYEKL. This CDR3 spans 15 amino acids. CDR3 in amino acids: CASSQAIGMNTEAFF.

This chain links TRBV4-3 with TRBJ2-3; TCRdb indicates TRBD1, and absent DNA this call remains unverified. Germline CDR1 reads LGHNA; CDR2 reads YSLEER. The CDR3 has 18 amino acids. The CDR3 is CASSQDAGDRGRTDTQYF.

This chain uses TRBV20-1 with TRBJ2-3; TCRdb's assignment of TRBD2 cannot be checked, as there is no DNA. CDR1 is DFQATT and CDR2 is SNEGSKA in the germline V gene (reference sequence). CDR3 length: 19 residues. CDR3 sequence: CSARGGTSGIVSWSDTQYF.

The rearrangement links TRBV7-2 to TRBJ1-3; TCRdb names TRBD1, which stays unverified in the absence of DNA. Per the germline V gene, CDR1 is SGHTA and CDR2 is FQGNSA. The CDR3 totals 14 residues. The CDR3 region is CASSYRGSGNTIYF. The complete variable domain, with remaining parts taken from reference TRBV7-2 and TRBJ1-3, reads GAGVSQSPSNKVTEKGKDVELRCDPISGHTALYWYRQSLGQGLEFLIYFQGNSAPDKSGLPSDRFSAERTGGSVSTLTIQRTQQEDSAVYLCASSYRGSGNTIYFGEGSWLTVV.

The chain's CDR3 is CASSLGTGSGKHHEQFF. V gene TRBV6-1 combines with J gene TRBJ2-1; TCRdb's assignment of TRBD2 cannot be checked, as there is no DNA. CDR3 length equals 17 residues. The germline gives CDR1 MNHNS, CDR2 SASEGT.

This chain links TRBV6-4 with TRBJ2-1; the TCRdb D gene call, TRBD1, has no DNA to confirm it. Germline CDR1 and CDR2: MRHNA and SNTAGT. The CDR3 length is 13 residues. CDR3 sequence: CASSNNRGNEQFF.

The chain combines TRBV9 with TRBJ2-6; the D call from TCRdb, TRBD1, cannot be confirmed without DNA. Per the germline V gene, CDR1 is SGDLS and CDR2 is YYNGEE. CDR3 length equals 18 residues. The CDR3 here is CASSARTGGDSGANVLTF.

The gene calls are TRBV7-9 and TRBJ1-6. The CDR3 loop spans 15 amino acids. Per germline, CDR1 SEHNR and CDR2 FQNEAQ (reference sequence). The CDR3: CASSAGHRRNSPLHF.

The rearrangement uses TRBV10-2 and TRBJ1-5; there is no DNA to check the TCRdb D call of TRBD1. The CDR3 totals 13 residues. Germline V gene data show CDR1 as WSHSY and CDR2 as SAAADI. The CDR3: CASSDRVDQPQHF.

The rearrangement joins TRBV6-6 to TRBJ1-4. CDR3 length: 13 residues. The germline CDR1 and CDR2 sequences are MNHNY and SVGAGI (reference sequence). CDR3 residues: CASSYSGGEKLFF.

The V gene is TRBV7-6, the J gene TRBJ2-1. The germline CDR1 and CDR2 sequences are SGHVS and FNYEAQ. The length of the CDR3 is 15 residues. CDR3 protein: CASSPVRTSYNEQFF.

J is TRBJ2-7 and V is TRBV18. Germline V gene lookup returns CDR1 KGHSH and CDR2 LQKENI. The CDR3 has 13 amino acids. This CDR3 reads CASSPTGSYEQYF.

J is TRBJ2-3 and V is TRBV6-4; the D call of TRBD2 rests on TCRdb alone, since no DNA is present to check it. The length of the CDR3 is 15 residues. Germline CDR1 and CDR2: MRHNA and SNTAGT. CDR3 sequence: CASSGLAGSTDTQYF.

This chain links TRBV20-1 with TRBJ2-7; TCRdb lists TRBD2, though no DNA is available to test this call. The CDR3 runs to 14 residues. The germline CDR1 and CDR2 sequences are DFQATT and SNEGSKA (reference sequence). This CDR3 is CSANPGLAEYEQYF.

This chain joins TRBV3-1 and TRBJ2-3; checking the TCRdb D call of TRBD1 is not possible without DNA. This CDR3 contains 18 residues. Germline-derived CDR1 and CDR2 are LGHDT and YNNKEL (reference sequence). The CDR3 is CASSQEFPSGLASHTQYF.

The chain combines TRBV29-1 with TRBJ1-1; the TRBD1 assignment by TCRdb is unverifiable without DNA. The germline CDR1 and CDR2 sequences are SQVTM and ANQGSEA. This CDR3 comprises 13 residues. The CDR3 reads CSVEDRGRGLAFF. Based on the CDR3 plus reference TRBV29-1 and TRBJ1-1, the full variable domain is SAVISQKPSRDICQRGTSLTIQCQVDSQVTMMFWYRQQPGQSLTLIATANQGSEATYESGFVIDKFPISRPNLTFSTLTVSNMSPEDSSIYLCSVEDRGRGLAFFGQGTRLTVV.

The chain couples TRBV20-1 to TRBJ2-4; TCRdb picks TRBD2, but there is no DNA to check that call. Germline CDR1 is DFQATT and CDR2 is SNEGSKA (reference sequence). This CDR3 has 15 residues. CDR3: CSASPAPLAKNIQYF.